This section outlines one T cell receptor (beta chain) sequence together with its context. Its antigen has not been determined. One base away there is no much larger clone; base qualities are not given. This specimen comes from a study of blood T cell repertoires in COVID-19 (dated by TCRdb to the early 2020s). Regarding the complete study: Samples from collaborators originated in the United States, Italy and Spain and spanned both the acute and convalescent phases of COVID-19. The material from the prospective study consisted of cDNA or gDNA derived from T cells, B-cell-depleted T cells, or PBMCs. The dataset comprised deeply sampled blood TCRbeta repertoires from subjects exposed to, actively infected with, or recovered from COVID-19. The repertoires were released in a freely available public database meant as a resource for research on the immune response to SARS-CoV-2. Samples came from the ongoing ImmuneRACE study (first 160 participants) plus 1,254 subjects from 6 global collaborators. Sample metadata almost always included a de-identified subject ID, COVID-19 status, age in years and sex. Where available, HLA class I and class II types were obtained from metadata supplied by the sample provider rather than from assay-based typing. Study-level results and caveats: Clinical and demographic metadata were provided uncurated, with the amount varying by source and participant.

Each collaborating institution followed its own protocols to collect whole blood in K2EDTA tubes. Collaborator samples were shipped for TCRbeta analysis as frozen whole blood, isolated PBMCs, or DNA extracted from either sample type. V drops 3 bases and J drops 1 base, leaving 24 bases in between. Measured from the cysteine to the phenylalanine, the CDR3 is 19 residues long. Only CDR3 DNA is held: 57 bases, read in frame from base 1. The germline V gene sets CDR1 to MGHRA and CDR2 to YSYEKL. TCRbeta CDR3 regions were amplified from genomic DNA using the immunoSEQ Assay, a bias-controlled multiplex PCR. As for the authors' bioinformatics: The number of nucleated cells in each sample was estimated from the amplification of reference gene primers within the assay. Sequence reads were collapsed and filtered to measure the absolute abundance of every unique TCRbeta CDR3 rearrangement. For each sample, productive Simpson clonality was calculated by taking the square root of Simpson's diversity index across productive rearrangements. What TCRdb holds here is the immuneACCESS table cut down to in-frame rearrangements. Part of the clones is not present; checked against another copy, under half of the missing clones reflect an unresolved V gene, and the others are unexplained. The V and J calls and the clone size are those of that table, but D and trimming were determined from the DNA. The sample table contains roughly 300,000 clones; only one count was recorded for 70% to 90% of them. The ten largest clones capture 7.2% of the sample.

The specimen was peripheral blood. The V and J segments used are TRBV4-1 and TRBJ1-1, with the D gene call left open. This sequence originates from a human donor in a cohort sampled during active COVID-19. The nucleotide sequence is given as TGCGCCAGCAGCCAGGAGGAGGGAATTGTTCGGGGTTCGAACACTGAAGCTTTCTTT. Its product reads: CASSQEEGIVRGSNTEAFF.